This TCR beta chain appears in the sequencing data of a study of T cell changes during pregnancy in multiple sclerosis. This clone was observed a handful of times. Clones were sequenced by immunoSEQ multiplex PCR, and TCRdb holds only the in-frame ones, with some missing. The repertoire consists of some 48,000 clones, with 96% occurring once and the leading ten covering approximately 1%. The CDR3 has 14 amino acids. The junction had 3 bases not matched to a gene; V was cut back by 2 bases and J by 2 bases. Germline CDR1 KGHSH, CDR2 LQKENI. The sequences come from peripheral blood, collected in the second trimester of pregnancy. This sequence joins TRBV18 and TRBJ2-7; TRBD2 matches at 7 bases. The receptor comes from a female donor with multiple sclerosis, enrolled in a pregnancy study. The chain's CDR3 is CASSPAGDTYEQYF. The CDR3 coding sequence is TGTGCCAGCTCACCAGCGGGGGATACCTACGAGCAGTACTTC. Full variable domain (remainder filled in from reference TRBV18 and TRBJ2-7): NAGVMQNPRHLVRRRGQEARLRCSPMKGHSHVYWYRQLPEEGLKFMVYLQKENIIDESGMPKERFSAEFPKEGPSILRIQQVVRGDSAAYFCASSPAGDTYEQYFGPGTRLTVT.